This TCR beta chain stems from a study of cytomegalovirus exposure and HLA in healthy donors. Study results and limitations: Cytomegalovirus-associated TCR beta chains were listed, numbering over 150. Later analysis revealed greater clonal expansion in HLA-associated TCR beta chains than in equally common others. In all likelihood, a cluster of highly shared sequence variants was a sequencing artifact.

Both 60 Vbeta primers and 13 Jbeta primers went into the PCR. TCRdb keeps only in-frame clones here, not all; method: immunoSEQ multiplex PCR. This table has 160,000 or so clones, 60% to 80% appearing once. The V and J ends lost 2 bases and 5 bases, in that order; junction bases with no gene match: 5. In germline, CDR1 is LNHDA, CDR2 SQIVND (reference sequence). The CDR3 length is 14 residues. About this clone: Its specificity is not known.

This sequence originates from a male donor in good health and CMV-seronegative. What was sequenced was PBMCs. The gene calls are TRBV19 and TRBJ2-7, with 8 bases lining up with TRBD1. The CDR3 DNA is TGTGCCAGTAGTATAACAGGGGGTATCAACGAGCAGTACTTC. Residues: CASSITGGINEQYF.